A selection of T cell receptor beta chains follows, all from one sample in a study of early stage breast cancer tumors. Generated by immunoSEQ multiplex PCR, the TCRdb table keeps only in-frame clones and is missing some. The repertoire holds some 35,000 clones, with 74% as singletons. Sequenced sample: blood. The origin of the receptors is a person in their sixties with breast cancer. CDR3s include the opening cysteine and the closing phenylalanine or tryptophan. A D gene is named only where the DNA matches it firmly. Clone sizes are given selectively: once, few, many, or a class where the clone is expanded.

j_call	v_call	clone_size	d_call	cdr3_aa	cdr3_nt
TRBJ1-2	TRBV4-1	few	.	CASSQGGGLLLGYTF	TGCGCCAGCAGCCAAGGGGGAGGGCTCCTCTTGGGCTACACCTTC
TRBJ1-2	TRBV7-6	.	.	CASSSGTRGGGYTF	TGTGCCAGCAGCTCTGGGACAAGGGGCGGAGGCTACACCTTC
TRBJ2-3	TRBV7-2	.	.	CASSSTNHDTQYF	TGTGCCAGCAGCTCTACTAACCACGATACGCAGTATTTT
TRBJ2-1	TRBV5-1	.	TRBD2	CASSWVGGGADNEQFF	TGCGCCAGCAGCTGGGTTGGCGGGGGGGCCGATAATGAGCAGTTCTTC
TRBJ2-5	TRBV6-5	.	TRBD1	CASSQSPGTGEVQYF	TGTGCCAGCAGTCAATCCCCCGGGACAGGGGAGGTCCAGTACTTC
TRBJ2-1	TRBV2	.	.	CADAGPSYNEQFF	TGTGCCGACGCCGGCCCTTCCTACAATGAGCAGTTCTTC
TRBJ1-2	TRBV5-1	.	.	CASSLGGPDGYTF	TGCGCCAGCAGCTTGGGGGGGCCGGATGGCTACACCTTC
TRBJ2-7	TRBV19	.	.	CASSKGSQSSYEQYF	TGTGCCAGTAGTAAGGGCAGTCAGAGCTCCTACGAGCAGTACTTC
TRBJ2-5	TRBV5-1	.	.	CASSLVDRDKETQYF	TGCGCCAGCAGCTTAGTGGACAGAGATAAAGAGACCCAGTACTTC
TRBJ2-7	TRBV28	.	TRBD1	CASSPPGQRDYEQYF	TGTGCCAGCAGTCCACCGGGACAGAGAGATTACGAGCAGTACTTC